This T cell receptor (beta chain) comes out of a study of blood T cell repertoires in COVID-19. Overall study context: COVID-19 samples, acute and convalescent, were from the United States, Italy and Spain.

CDR3 size: 15 residues. Germline V gene lookup returns CDR1 SEHNR and CDR2 FQNEAQ (reference sequence). J lost 2 bases, V lost 4 bases, and 3 bases had no gene match. TCRdb keeps only in-frame clones here, not all; method: immunoSEQ multiplex PCR. Of more than 60,000 clones listed, roughly 70% are singletons. The chain employs TRBV7-9 and TRBJ2-1; 9 bases map to TRBD2. Sequencing was performed on peripheral blood. This clonotype was obtained from a human donor with acute or convalescent COVID-19. The donor label of this sample is uncertain. In DNA, the CDR3 is TGTGCCAGCAGCTCTAGCGGGAACACCTACAATGAGCAGTTCTTC. It encodes CASSSSGNTYNEQFF.